Following are 17 T cell receptor beta chains from one sample sequenced in a study of CD8 T cells in ankylosing spondylitis (dated by TCRdb to 2016 to 2017). The method was 5' RACE. Sequenced on an Illumina HiSeq 2500. TCRdb took the public reads, trimmed them with fastp at Q25, ran MiXCR for clone calling and kept in-frame beta chains. Rows are unified per CDR3 protein, each entry keeping the most common DNA and genes. This sample comprises roughly 35,000 distinct CDR3 sequences, about an eighth of them detected only once. The ten top clones hold approximately 31% of the sample. The sequenced material came from synovial fluid, either unsorted or a sorted T cell fraction (not recorded which). Receptors were obtained from a male donor with ankylosing spondylitis.

This clonotype has only a few counts. The V call is TRBV7-3, the J call TRBJ2-3; perhaps TRBD2 as D (6 bases). V was trimmed by 0 bases and J by 0 bases, leaving 7 bases between them. The CDR3 extends over 15 amino acids. Germline loops: CDR1 SGHTA, CDR2 FQGTGA. The CDR3 nucleotides are TGTGCCAGCAGCTTAACGGGGGGAAGCACAGATACGCAGTATTTT. Protein: CASSLTGGSTDTQYF.

The rearrangement uses TRBV4-2 and TRBJ2-3; D gene unclear. V lost 5 bases, J lost 9 bases, and 6 bases lay in between. The CDR3 has 10 amino acids. Germline values: CDR1 LGHNA, CDR2 YNFKEQ. In DNA form, the CDR3 reads TGTGCCAGCAGCGGATCCACGCAGTATTTT. Translation: CASSGSTQYF.

This chain joins TRBV4-1 and TRBJ2-7; 9 nucleotides line up with TRBD2. The J segment lost 0 bases and the V segment lost 4 bases, leaving 7 bases of the junction unmatched. The length of the CDR3 is 16 residues. Germline V gene lookup returns CDR1 MGHRA and CDR2 YSYEKL. In DNA form, the CDR3 reads TGCGCCAGCAGCCCTCGAGCGGGGGGTCACTCCTACGAGCAGTACTTC. It translates to CASSPRAGGHSYEQYF.

By share, this clonotype counts as medium-sized. This chain joins TRBV6-5 and TRBJ1-2; TRBD1 might be the D (5 bases). Germline V gives CDR1 MNHEY, CDR2 SVGAGI. This CDR3 has 16 residues. The ends were cut back, 6 bases at V and 0 bases at J, with 17 bases in the middle. The DNA of the CDR3 is TGTGCCAGCAGCGACAGTTCCTTCGGTACTAACTATGGCTACACCTTC. As protein: CASSDSSFGTNYGYTF.

The V gene is TRBV9, the J gene TRBJ2-3; D may be TRBD1 or TRBD2 (5 bases each). The ends were cut back, 3 bases at V and 6 bases at J, with 17 bases in the middle. Germline-derived CDR1 and CDR2 are SGDLS and YYNGEE. The CDR3 spans 15 residues. CDR3: CASSAHTGRHDTQYF. The CDR3 region has the DNA TGTGCCAGCAGCGCTCACACGGGGCGGCATGATACGCAGTATTTT.

V usage is TRBV13 and J usage is TRBJ1-2; possible D gene TRBD1, 5 bases. Looked up from germline, CDR1 is PRHDT and CDR2 is FYEKMQ (reference sequence). The germline V and J ends were trimmed by 5 bases and 5 bases, with 12 bases remaining between them. The CDR3 is made up of 13 amino acids. CDR3 protein: CASSPGRKYGYTF. The CDR3 nucleotides read TGTGCCAGCAGCCCGGGACGGAAATATGGCTACACCTTC.

V gene TRBV20-1 combines with J gene TRBJ2-2; 10 bases are shared with TRBD2. The trim removed 3 bases at V and 5 bases at J, leaving 9 bases unmatched. Germline CDR1 is DFQATT and CDR2 is SNEGSKA (reference sequence). This CDR3 has 16 amino acids. The CDR3 DNA is TGCAGTGCTAGGAGTGTGCTAGCGGGGGATACCGGGGAGCTGTTTTTT. Translation: CSARSVLAGDTGELFF.

This clonotype was observed a handful of times. The genes are TRBV7-8 and TRBJ2-7, with D perhaps matching TRBD2 (5 bases). With 5 bases removed from V and 4 bases from J, the gap between germline ends came to 15 bases. CDR1 and CDR2 (germline): SGHVS, FQNEAQ. The CDR3 contains 14 residues. The CDR3 DNA follows: TGTGCCAGCAGCAGTACCGACGGGGTGTACGAGCAGTACTTC. As protein: CASSSTDGVYEQYF.

This clonotype is labeled as medium-sized. J is TRBJ2-1 and V is TRBV27, with D possibly TRBD2 on 5 matching bases. V lost 6 bases and J lost 2, with 17 bases in between. The CDR3 is made up of 16 amino acids. Per the germline V gene, CDR1 is MNHEY and CDR2 is SMNVEV (reference sequence). The CDR3 region is CASSYDYQDAYNEQFF. The CDR3 coding sequence is TGTGCCAGCAGCTATGACTACCAGGACGCCTACAATGAGCAGTTCTTC.

This clonotype has a count of ten or more. The chain uses TRBV7-2 and TRBJ2-4; the D call may be TRBD1 or TRBD2 (6 bases each). V gave up 3 bases and J gave up 0 bases, with 12 bases separating them. CDR3 length: 16 amino acids. Germline CDR1 reads SGHTA; CDR2 reads FQGNSA. CDR3 sequence: CASSFYGGGAKNIQYF. Written as DNA, the CDR3 is TGTGCCAGCAGCTTTTACGGAGGGGGAGCCAAAAACATTCAGTACTTC. Using reference TRBV7-2 and TRBJ2-4 for the parts outside the CDR3, the full variable domain is GAGVSQSPSNKVTEKGKDVELRCDPISGHTALYWYRQSLGQGLEFLIYFQGNSAPDKSGLPSDRFSAERTGGSVSTLTIQRTQQEDSAVYLCASSFYGGGAKNIQYFGAGTRLSVL.

This clonotype was seen more than once but under ten times. V and J are TRBV10-3 and TRBJ2-1; TRBD2 matches at 8 bases. V trimming: 6 bases; J trimming: 2 bases; junction bases outside the gene matches: 3. This CDR3 comprises 14 residues. Germline lookup yields CDR1 ENHRY and CDR2 SYGVKD. The CDR3 coding sequence is TGTGCCATCAGGGAACTAGCGGCCTACAATGAGCAGTTCTTC. Amino acids: CAIRELAAYNEQFF.

Ten or more counts support this clonotype. CDR3 nucleotides: TGTGCCAGCAGTTTATGGACTAGCGGGAGGGGGAGCACTTACGATGAGCAGTTCTTC. This gives the protein CASSLWTSGRGSTYDEQFF. The chain employs TRBV28 and TRBJ2-1, with TRBD2 identical over 14 bases. CDR1 is MDHEN and CDR2 is SYDVKM in the germline V gene. The CDR3 length is 19 residues. V shed 0 bases and J 8 bases; nucleotides not matched to a gene: 12.

There are many counts of this clonotype. The chain carries TRBV4-1 and TRBJ1-1, with 10 bases that match TRBD1. Germline V gene sequence: CDR1 MGHRA, CDR2 YSYEKL. The CDR3 runs 16 residues. V dropped 1 base and J dropped 10; count of bases not matched to a gene: 12. This CDR3 is CASSQGTGGLRIAAFF. CDR3 nucleotides: TGCGCCAGCAGCCAAGGGACAGGGGGTCTAAGGATTGCAGCTTTCTTT.

This clonotype was counted a few times. This chain connects TRBV2 to TRBJ1-5, with no clear D. The V gene's germline CDR1 is SNHLY and CDR2 FYNNEI. With 2 bases removed from V and 0 bases from J, the gap between germline ends came to 14 bases. This CDR3 has 17 amino acids. CDR3 nucleotide sequence: TGTGCCAGCAGTGAATGGTGGGTTAGGCCTAGCAATCAGCCCCAGCATTTT. Its protein is CASSEWWVRPSNQPQHF.

Ten or more counts support this clonotype. The V and J genes are TRBV15 and TRBJ2-1; 10 positions agree with TRBD1. This CDR3 comprises 16 residues. V was pared by 0 bases and J by 7 bases, with 6 bases of the junction left unmatched. The germline gives CDR1 LNHNV, CDR2 YYDKDF (reference sequence). CDR3 coding DNA: TGTGCCACCAGCAGAGATCTTGGGACAGGGGTAAATGAGCAGTTCTTC. Protein: CATSRDLGTGVNEQFF.

This clonotype was seen at least ten times. This sequence joins TRBV14 and TRBJ2-4; 8 nucleotides agree with TRBD2. CDR3 size: 16 residues. Trimming at V came to 4 bases and at J to 1 base, leaving 6 bases not matched to a gene. Per the germline V gene, CDR1 is SGHDN and CDR2 is FVKESK. The CDR3 DNA reads as TGTGCCAGCAGCCCCTCGCGGGGGGTGGCCAAAAACATTCAGTACTTC. Encoded protein: CASSPSRGVAKNIQYF. Looking up the rest from reference TRBV14 and TRBJ2-4 gives the full variable domain: EAGVTQFPSHSVIEKGQTVTLRCDPISGHDNLYWYRRVMGKEIKFLLHFVKESKQDESGMPNNRFLAERTGGTYSTLKVQPAELEDSGVYFCASSPSRGVAKNIQYFGAGTRLSVL.

This clonotype was detected only a few times. The chain has TRBV4-2 and TRBJ1-4; TRBD1 aligns across 7 bases. CDR1 LGHNA and CDR2 YNFKEQ come from the germline V gene. This CDR3 has 16 amino acids. Trimming took 4 bases from V and 6 from J; bases not matched to a gene: 11. The CDR3 spells CASSRVKGTGDEKLFF. The CDR3 nucleotides are TGTGCCAGCAGCCGCGTAAAGGGCACAGGGGATGAAAAACTGTTTTTT.